The count of the clone carrying this T cell receptor beta chain is one. The source of the sample is a study of immune evolution from preneoplasia to lung adenocarcinoma. TCRdb's table, derived via immunoSEQ multiplex PCR, lists solely in-frame clones and lacks some. The sample records 8,000 or so clones, 65% to 90% being singletons. The germline gives CDR1 MNHEY, CDR2 SVGAGI. This CDR3 has 12 residues. The V end was cut by 8 bases, the J end by 4 bases, with 12 bases between. The rearrangement joins TRBV6-5 to TRBJ2-7, with no clear D. The TCR sequence derives from a person between 65 and 80 years old with lung adenocarcinoma. The sequencing input was FFPE minimally invasive lung adenocarcinoma tissue. CDR3 nucleotides: TGTGCCAGCGGACGGTTACCGTACGAGCAGTACTTC. Translated: CASGRLPYEQYF.